Reported below is one T cell receptor (beta chain). Its antigen remains unidentified. Per germline, CDR1 SGHVS and CDR2 FQNEAQ. The CDR3 loop spans 14 amino acids. With 5 bases removed from V and 4 bases from J, the gap between germline ends came to 14 bases. The study drew all its donors from Caucasian adults living in Nashville, Tennessee. The data were obtained in a study of shared clonotypes between healthy human individuals. Findings and limits, study-wide: Researchers sampled only blood; tissue repertoires likely differ.

Using immunoSEQ multiplex PCR, the repertoire was profiled, and TCRdb retains in-frame clones only, with some absent. The sample has about 1.5 million clones, 95% to 97% seen once. The receptor was derived from a man between 25 and 39 years old in good health. Material: naive CD4+ T cells sorted from blood. Subset: CD45RA+ positively selected. The chain recombines TRBV7-8 with TRBJ1-2; a weak D match, TRBD1 (5 bases). The CDR3 loop is CASSPLQGAYGYTF. Written as DNA, the CDR3 is TGTGCCAGCAGCCCACTTCAGGGAGCCTATGGCTACACCTTC.